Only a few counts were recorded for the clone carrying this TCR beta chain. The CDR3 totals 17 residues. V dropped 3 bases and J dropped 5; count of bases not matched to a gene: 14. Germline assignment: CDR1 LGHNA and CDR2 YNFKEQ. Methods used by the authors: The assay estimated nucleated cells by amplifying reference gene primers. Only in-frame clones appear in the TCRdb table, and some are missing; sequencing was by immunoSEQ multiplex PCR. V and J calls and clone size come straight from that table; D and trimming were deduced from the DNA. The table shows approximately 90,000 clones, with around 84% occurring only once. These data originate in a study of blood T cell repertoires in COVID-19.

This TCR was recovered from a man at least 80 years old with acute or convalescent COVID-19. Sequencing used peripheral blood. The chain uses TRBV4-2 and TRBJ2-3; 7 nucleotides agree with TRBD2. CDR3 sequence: CASSQITQGGSGDTQYF. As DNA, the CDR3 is TGTGCCAGCAGCCAGATCACCCAGGGCGGGAGCGGAGATACGCAGTATTTT.